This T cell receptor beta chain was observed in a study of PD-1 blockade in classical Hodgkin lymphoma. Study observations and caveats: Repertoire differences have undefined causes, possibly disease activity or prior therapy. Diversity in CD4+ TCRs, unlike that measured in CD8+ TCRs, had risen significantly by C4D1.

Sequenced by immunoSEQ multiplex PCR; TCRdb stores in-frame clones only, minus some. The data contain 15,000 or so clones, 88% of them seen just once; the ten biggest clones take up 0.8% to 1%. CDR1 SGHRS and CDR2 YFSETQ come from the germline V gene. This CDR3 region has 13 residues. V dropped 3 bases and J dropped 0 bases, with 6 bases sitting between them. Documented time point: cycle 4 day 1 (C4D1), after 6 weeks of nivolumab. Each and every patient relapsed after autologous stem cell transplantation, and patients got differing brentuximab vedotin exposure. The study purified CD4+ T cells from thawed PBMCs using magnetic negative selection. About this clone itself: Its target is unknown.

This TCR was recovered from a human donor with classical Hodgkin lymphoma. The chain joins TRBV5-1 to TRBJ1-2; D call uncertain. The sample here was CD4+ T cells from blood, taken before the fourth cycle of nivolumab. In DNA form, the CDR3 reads TGCGCCAGCAGCTCCATCTCTAACTATGGCTACACCTTC. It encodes CASSSISNYGYTF.